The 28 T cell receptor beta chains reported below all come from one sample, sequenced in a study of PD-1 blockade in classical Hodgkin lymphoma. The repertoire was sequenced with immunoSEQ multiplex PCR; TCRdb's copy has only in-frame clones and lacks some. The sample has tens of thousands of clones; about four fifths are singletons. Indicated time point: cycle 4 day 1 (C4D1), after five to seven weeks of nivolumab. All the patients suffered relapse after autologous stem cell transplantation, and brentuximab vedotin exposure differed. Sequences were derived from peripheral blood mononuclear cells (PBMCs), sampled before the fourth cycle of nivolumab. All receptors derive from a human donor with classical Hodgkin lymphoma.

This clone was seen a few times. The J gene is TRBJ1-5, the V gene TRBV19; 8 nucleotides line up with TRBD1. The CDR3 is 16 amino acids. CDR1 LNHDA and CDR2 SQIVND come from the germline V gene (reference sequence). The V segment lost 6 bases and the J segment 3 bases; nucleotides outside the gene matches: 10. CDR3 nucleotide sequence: TGTGCCAGTAGCACAGGACAGGGTATGATCAATCAGCCCCAGCATTTT. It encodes CASSTGQGMINQPQHF.

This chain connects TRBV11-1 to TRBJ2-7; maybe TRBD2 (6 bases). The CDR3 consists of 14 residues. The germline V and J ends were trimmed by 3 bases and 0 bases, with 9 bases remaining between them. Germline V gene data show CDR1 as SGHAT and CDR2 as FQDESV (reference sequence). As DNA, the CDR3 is TGTGCCAGCAGCTTCCAGGACTACTCCTACGAGCAGTACTTC. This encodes CASSFQDYSYEQYF.

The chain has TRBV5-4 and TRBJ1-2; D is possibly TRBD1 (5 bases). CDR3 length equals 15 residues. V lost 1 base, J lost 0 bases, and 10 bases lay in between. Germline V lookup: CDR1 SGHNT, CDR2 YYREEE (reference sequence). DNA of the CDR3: TGTGCCAGCAGCTTGTTTCAGGGAGCTAACTATGGCTACACCTTC. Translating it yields CASSLFQGANYGYTF.

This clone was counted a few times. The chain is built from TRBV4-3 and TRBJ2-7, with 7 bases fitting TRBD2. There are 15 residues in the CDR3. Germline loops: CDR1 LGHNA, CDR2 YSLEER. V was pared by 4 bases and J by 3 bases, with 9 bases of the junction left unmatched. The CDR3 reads CASSPTRLAVYEQYF. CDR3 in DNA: TGCGCCAGCAGCCCGACTCGGCTAGCGGTCTACGAGCAGTACTTC.

Written as DNA, the CDR3 is TGTGCCAGCAGCCCCAGGTTTGATATGAACACTGAAGCTTTCTTT. Protein: CASSPRFDMNTEAFF. The chain couples TRBV5-4 to TRBJ1-1; D is uncertain. This CDR3 comprises 15 residues. The V and J ends lost 4 bases and 0 bases respectively, with 13 bases between them. Germline V gene data show CDR1 as SGHNT and CDR2 as YYREEE (reference sequence).

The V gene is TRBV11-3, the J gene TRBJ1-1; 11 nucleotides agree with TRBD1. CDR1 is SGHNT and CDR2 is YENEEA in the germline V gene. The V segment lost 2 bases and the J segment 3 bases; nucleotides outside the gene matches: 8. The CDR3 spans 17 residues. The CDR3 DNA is TGTGCCAGCAGCTTATTTACCCTGGGACAGGGGGACACTGAAGCTTTCTTT. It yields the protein CASSLFTLGQGDTEAFF.

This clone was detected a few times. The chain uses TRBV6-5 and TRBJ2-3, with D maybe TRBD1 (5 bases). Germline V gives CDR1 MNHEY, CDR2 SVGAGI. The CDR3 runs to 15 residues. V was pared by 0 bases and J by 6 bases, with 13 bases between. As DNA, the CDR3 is TGTGCCAGCAGTTACTCGAGTAAGGGGTCGGATACGCAGTATTTT. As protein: CASSYSSKGSDTQYF.

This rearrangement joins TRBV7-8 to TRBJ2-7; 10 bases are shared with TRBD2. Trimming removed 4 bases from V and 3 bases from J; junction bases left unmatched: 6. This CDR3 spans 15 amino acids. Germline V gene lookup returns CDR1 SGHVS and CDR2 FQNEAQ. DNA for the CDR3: TGTGCCAGCAGCTCCCGGACTAGCGGCGACTACGAGCAGTACTTC. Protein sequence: CASSSRTSGDYEQYF.

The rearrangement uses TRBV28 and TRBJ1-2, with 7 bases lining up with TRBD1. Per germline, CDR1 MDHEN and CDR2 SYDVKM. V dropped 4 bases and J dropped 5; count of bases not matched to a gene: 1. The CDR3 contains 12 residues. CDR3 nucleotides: TGTGCCAGCAGTTCAGGGGGATATGGCTACACCTTC. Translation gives CASSSGGYGYTF.

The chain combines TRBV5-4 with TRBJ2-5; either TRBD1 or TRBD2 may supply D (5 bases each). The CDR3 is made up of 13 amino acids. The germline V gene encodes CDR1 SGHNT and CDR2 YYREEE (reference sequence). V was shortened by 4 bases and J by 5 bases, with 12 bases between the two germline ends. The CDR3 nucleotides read TGTGCCAGCAGCGGGAGACAGCAGGAGACCCAGTACTTC. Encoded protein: CASSGRQQETQYF.

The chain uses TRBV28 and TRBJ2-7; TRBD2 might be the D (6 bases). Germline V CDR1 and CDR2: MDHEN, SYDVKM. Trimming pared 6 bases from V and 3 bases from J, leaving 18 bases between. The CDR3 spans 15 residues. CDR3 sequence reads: CASSEVGSGNYEQYF. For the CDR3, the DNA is TGTGCCAGCAGCGAAGTTGGTAGCGGTAACTACGAGCAGTACTTC.

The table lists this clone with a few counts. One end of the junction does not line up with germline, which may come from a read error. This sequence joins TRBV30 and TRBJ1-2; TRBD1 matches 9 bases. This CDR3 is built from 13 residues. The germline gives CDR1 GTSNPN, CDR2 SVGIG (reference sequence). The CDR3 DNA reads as TGTGCCGGGAGTTGGACAGGGGTCTATGGCTACACCTTC. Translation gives CAGSWTGVYGYTF. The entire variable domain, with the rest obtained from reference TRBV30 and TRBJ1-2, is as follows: SQTIHQWPATLVQPVGSPLSLECTVEGTSNPNLYWYRQAAGRGLQLLFYSVGIGQISSEVPQNLSASRPQDRQFILSSKKLLLSDSGFYLCAGSWTGVYGYTFGSGTRLTVV.

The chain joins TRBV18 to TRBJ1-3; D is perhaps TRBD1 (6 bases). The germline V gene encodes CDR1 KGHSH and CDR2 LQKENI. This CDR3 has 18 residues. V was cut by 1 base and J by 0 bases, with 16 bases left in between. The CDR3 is CASSPLPTGLTSGNTIYF. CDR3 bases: TGTGCCAGCTCACCACTGCCCACAGGGTTAACCTCTGGAAACACCATATATTTT.

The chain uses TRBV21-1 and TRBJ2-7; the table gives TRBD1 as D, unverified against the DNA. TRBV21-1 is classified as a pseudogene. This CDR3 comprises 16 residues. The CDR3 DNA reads TGTGCCAGCAGCAAAGCGTCGGGACAGGGGGTCGGCGAGCAGTACGTC. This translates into CASSKASGQGVGEQYV.

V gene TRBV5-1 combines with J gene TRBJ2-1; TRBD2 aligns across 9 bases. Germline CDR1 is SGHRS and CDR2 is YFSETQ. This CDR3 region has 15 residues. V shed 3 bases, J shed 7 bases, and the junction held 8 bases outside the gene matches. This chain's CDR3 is CASSWTPTSGNEQFF. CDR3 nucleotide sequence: TGCGCCAGCAGCTGGACACCGACTAGCGGTAATGAGCAGTTCTTC.

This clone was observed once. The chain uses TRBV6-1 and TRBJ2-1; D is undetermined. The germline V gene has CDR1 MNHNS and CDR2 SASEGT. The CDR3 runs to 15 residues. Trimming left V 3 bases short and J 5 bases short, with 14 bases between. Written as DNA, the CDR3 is TGTGCCAGCAGTGAGTCCCCCAGCGCTCACAATGAGCAGTTCTTC. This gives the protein CASSESPSAHNEQFF.

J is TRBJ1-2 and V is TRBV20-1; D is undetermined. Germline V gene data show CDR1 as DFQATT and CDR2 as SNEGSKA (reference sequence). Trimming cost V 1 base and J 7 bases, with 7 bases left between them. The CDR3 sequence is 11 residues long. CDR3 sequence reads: CSARAGGGYTF. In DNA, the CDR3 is TGCAGTGCTAGAGCTGGCGGTGGCTACACCTTC.

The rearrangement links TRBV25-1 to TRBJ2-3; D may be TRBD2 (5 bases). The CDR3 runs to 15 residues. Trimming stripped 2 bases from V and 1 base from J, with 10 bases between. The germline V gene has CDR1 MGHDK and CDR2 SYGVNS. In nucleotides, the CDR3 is TGTGCCAGCAGTGAAAGAATCGGGGGCACAGATACGCAGTATTTT. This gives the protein CASSERIGGTDTQYF.

CDR3 coding DNA: TGTGCCAGCAGCTTCGGACTAGCGGGAAGTGGAGTCACCGGGGAGCTGTTTTTT. Its protein product is CASSFGLAGSGVTGELFF. The chain is built from TRBV7-2 and TRBJ2-2, with 12 positions matching TRBD2. J gave up 4 bases and V 3 bases, and 9 bases lay outside the gene matches. Germline V gives CDR1 SGHTA, CDR2 FQGNSA. CDR3 length: 18 residues.

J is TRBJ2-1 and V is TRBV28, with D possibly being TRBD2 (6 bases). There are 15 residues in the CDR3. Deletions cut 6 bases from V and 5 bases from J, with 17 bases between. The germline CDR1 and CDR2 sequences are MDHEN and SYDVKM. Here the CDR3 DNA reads TGTGCCAGCAGCACTCCGGGACTCTTTGACAATGAGCAGTTCTTC. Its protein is CASSTPGLFDNEQFF.

The CDR3 DNA sequence: TGTGCCAGCAGCGTATCCGGGGCAACCTACGAGCAGTACTTC. Its protein is CASSVSGATYEQYF. V usage is TRBV9 and J usage is TRBJ2-7; either TRBD1 or TRBD2 may supply D (5 bases each). With 1 base removed from V and 2 bases from J, the gap between germline ends came to 10 bases. The CDR3 contains 14 residues. The V gene's germline CDR1 is SGDLS and CDR2 YYNGEE.

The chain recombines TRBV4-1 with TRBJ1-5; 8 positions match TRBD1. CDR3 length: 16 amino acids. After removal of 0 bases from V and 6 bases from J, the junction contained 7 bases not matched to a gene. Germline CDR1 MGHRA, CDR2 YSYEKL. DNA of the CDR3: TGCGCCAGCAGCCAAGATACAGGGGGTATCGGTCAGCCCCAGCATTTT. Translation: CASSQDTGGIGQPQHF.

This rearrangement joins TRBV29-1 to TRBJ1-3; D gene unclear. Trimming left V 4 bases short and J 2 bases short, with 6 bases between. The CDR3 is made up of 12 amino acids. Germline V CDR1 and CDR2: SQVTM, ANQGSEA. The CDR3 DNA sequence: TGCAGCGTTGGTGGAACTGGAAACACCATATATTTT. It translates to CSVGGTGNTIYF. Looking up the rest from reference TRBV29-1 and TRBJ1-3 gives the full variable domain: SAVISQKPSRDICQRGTSLTIQCQVDSQVTMMFWYRQQPGQSLTLIATANQGSEATYESGFVIDKFPISRPNLTFSTLTVSNMSPEDSSIYLCSVGGTGNTIYFGEGSWLTVV.

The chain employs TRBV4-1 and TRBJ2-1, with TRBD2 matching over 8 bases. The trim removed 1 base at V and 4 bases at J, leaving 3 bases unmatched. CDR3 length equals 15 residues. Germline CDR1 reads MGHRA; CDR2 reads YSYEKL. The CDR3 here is CASSQAGGAYNEQFF. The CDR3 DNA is TGCGCCAGCAGCCAAGCGGGGGGGGCTTACAATGAGCAGTTCTTC.

The CDR3 DNA sequence: TGTGCCAGTAGGGCTCCGGGACAGGAAGCCTACGAGCAGTACTTC. Amino acids: CASRAPGQEAYEQYF. V gene TRBV19 combines with J gene TRBJ2-7, with 8 positions matching TRBD1. After removal of 6 bases from V and 2 bases from J, the junction contained 9 bases not matched to a gene. The CDR3 contains 15 residues. Germline CDR1 reads LNHDA; CDR2 reads SQIVND (reference sequence).

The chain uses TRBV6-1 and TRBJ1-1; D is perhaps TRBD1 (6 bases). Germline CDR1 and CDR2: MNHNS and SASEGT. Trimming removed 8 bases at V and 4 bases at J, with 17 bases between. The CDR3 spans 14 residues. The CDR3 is CASSTTGLGTEAFF. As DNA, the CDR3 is TGTGCCAGCTCAACCACAGGGCTCGGCACTGAAGCTTTCTTT.

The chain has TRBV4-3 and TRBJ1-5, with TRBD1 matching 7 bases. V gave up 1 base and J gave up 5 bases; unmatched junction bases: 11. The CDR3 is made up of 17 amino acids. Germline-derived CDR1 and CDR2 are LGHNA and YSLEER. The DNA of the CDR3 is TGCGCCAGCAGCCAAGTCTGGAGACAGGGCCGTTATCAGCCCCAGCATTTT. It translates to CASSQVWRQGRYQPQHF.

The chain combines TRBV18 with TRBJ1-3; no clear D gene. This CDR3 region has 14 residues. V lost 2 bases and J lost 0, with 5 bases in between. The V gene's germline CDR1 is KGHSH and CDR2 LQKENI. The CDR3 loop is CASSPSNSGNTIYF. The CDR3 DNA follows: TGTGCCAGCTCACCAAGTAACTCTGGAAACACCATATATTTT.